The 16 T cell receptor beta chains given below trace back to one sample, sequenced in a study of control samples from healthy donors and cancer patients. TCRdb's copy holds only in-frame clones and misses some; the assay was immunoSEQ multiplex PCR. Seen here are fewer than 60,000 clones, around 87% observed once, and the top ten hold roughly 13%. The sample was PBMCs. These receptor sequences come from a woman aged 55-75 years with lung cancer.

V is TRBV7-2 and J is TRBJ2-7; D gene unclear. Germline lookup yields CDR1 SGHTA and CDR2 FQGNSA. Trimming removed 8 bases at V and 0 bases at J, with 11 bases between. The CDR3 covers 13 residues. The CDR3 loop reads CASAAGPSYEQYF. The CDR3 bases are TGTGCCAGCGCTGCCGGGCCCTCCTACGAGCAGTACTTC.

The chain joins TRBV6-5 to TRBJ2-7; D might be TRBD1 (5 bases). CDR1 MNHEY and CDR2 SVGAGI come from the germline V gene. The length of the CDR3 is 15 residues. V was cut by 2 bases and J by 2 bases, with 13 bases left in between. The CDR3 region is CASSYQQGAPYEQYF. In DNA form, the CDR3 reads TGTGCCAGCAGTTACCAGCAAGGGGCCCCCTACGAGCAGTACTTC.

This clone was recorded once. V and J are TRBV18 and TRBJ1-1; D gene ambiguous. Trimming shortened V by 5 bases and J by 3 bases, and 16 bases separated the two germline ends. CDR1 is KGHSH, CDR2 LQKENI, per germline. The CDR3 totals 15 residues. This CDR3 is CASSMTTGGDTEAFF. Written as DNA, the CDR3 is TGTGCCAGCTCAATGACGACCGGCGGGGACACTGAAGCTTTCTTT.

The chain employs TRBV5-1 and TRBJ2-7; 9 bases fit TRBD2. The CDR3 spans 15 residues. Unmatched junction bases numbered 4, after V lost 2 bases and J lost 1 base. Germline loops: CDR1 SGHRS, CDR2 YFSETQ. In nucleotides, the CDR3 is TGCGCCAGCAGCTTTCTAGCGGGGCCATCCTACGAGCAGTACTTC. Translated, it gives CASSFLAGPSYEQYF.

The rearrangement joins TRBV4-1 to TRBJ1-1, with a tentative D call TRBD1 (6 bases). The CDR3 extends over 12 amino acids. Trimming took off 1 base at V and 12 bases at J, with 12 bases between the two ends. In germline, CDR1 is MGHRA, CDR2 YSYEKL. The CDR3 spells CASSQVLGASFF. CDR3 sequence (DNA): TGCGCCAGCAGCCAAGTCCTGGGGGCCTCTTTCTTT.

The V gene is TRBV2, the J gene TRBJ2-1; no firm D call. V shed 4 bases and J shed 10 bases, with 8 bases lying between them. CDR1 and CDR2 from the germline V gene are SNHLY and FYNNEI. CDR3 length equals 11 residues. The CDR3 reads CASSGVTEQFF. CDR3 nucleotide sequence: TGTGCCAGCAGTGGGGTCACGGAGCAGTTCTTC.

J is TRBJ1-3 and V is TRBV2, with D hard to call. The CDR3 covers 14 residues. The V gene lost 1 base and the J gene lost 0 bases, with 4 bases spanning the gap. The germline V gene has CDR1 SNHLY and CDR2 FYNNEI. This chain's CDR3 is CASSEGASGNTIYF. For the CDR3, the DNA is TGTGCCAGCAGTGAAGGAGCCTCTGGAAACACCATATATTTT.

The CDR3 region has the DNA TGTGCCAGCACAACTAGCGGGAGGGCTAACGAACGAAGCTCCTACAATGAGCAGTTCTTC. Its translation: CASTTSGRANERSSYNEQFF. The chain couples TRBV2 to TRBJ2-1, with 13 bases that match TRBD2. CDR1 and CDR2 from the germline V gene are SNHLY and FYNNEI. The CDR3 has 20 residues. Trimming cost V 7 bases and J 0 bases; bases outside gene matches: 15.

The chain employs TRBV5-1 and TRBJ1-5; TRBD1 matches 8 bases. J lost 4 bases, V lost 4 bases, and 4 bases had no gene match. The CDR3 runs to 14 residues. The germline V gene has CDR1 SGHRS and CDR2 YFSETQ. The CDR3 nucleotides are TGCGCCAGCAGCCTGACAGGGGTTAATCAGCCCCAGCATTTT. Residues: CASSLTGVNQPQHF.

V usage is TRBV11-2 and J usage is TRBJ1-1; D remains unclear. The germline V and J ends were trimmed by 3 bases and 1 base, with 6 bases remaining between them. Germline V gene data show CDR1 as SGHAT and CDR2 as FQNNGV. The CDR3 spans 13 residues. The CDR3 reads CASSFSANTEAFF. Here the CDR3 DNA reads TGTGCCAGCAGCTTTTCAGCGAACACTGAAGCTTTCTTT.

The chain is built from TRBV18 and TRBJ1-2, with TRBD1 identical over 10 bases. The ends lost 2 bases at V and 1 base at J; junction bases unmatched: 1. This CDR3 region has 15 residues. Germline V gives CDR1 KGHSH, CDR2 LQKENI. The CDR3 DNA reads as TGTGCCAGCTCACCAGGGACAGGGGTTAACTATGGCTACACCTTC. This codes for CASSPGTGVNYGYTF. The variable domain in full, completed from reference TRBV18 and TRBJ1-2, reads NAGVMQNPRHLVRRRGQEARLRCSPMKGHSHVYWYRQLPEEGLKFMVYLQKENIIDESGMPKERFSAEFPKEGPSILRIQQVVRGDSAAYFCASSPGTGVNYGYTFGSGTRLTVV.

The chain has TRBV3-1 (or the pseudogene TRBV3-2) and TRBJ2-2; D gene uncertain. Germline CDR1 LGHDT, CDR2 YNNKEL (reference sequence). Trimming left V 3 bases short and J 6 bases short, with 11 bases between. The CDR3 runs 14 residues. The CDR3 sequence: CASSQHGAPGELFF. CDR3 coding DNA: TGTGCCAGCAGCCAGCACGGTGCACCCGGGGAGCTGTTTTTT.

This clone appeared a single time. The rearrangement links TRBV3-1 (or the pseudogene TRBV3-2) to TRBJ2-7; 7 bases map to TRBD1. The CDR3 has 13 residues. J was trimmed by 5 bases and V by 6 bases; bases with no gene match: 7. Germline lookup yields CDR1 LGHDT and CDR2 YNNKEL (reference sequence). The CDR3 loop reads CASSPNRGHEQYF. CDR3 bases: TGTGCCAGCAGTCCTAACAGGGGCCACGAGCAGTACTTC.

The chain carries TRBV13 and TRBJ1-6; D is undetermined. The germline V and J ends were trimmed by 3 bases and 10 bases, with 19 bases remaining between them. The CDR3 extends over 16 amino acids. Germline CDR1 PRHDT, CDR2 FYEKMQ (reference sequence). The chain's CDR3 is CASSFGSRDFGSPLHF. The CDR3 nucleotides read TGTGCCAGCAGCTTTGGGAGCCGGGATTTTGGGTCACCCCTCCACTTT.

The chain has TRBV9 and TRBJ2-3; 9 nucleotides agree with TRBD1. The CDR3 consists of 16 residues. V was pared by 4 bases and J by 5 bases, with 11 bases of the junction left unmatched. Germline CDR1 is SGDLS and CDR2 is YYNGEE. CDR3 sequence reads: CASSPQGTGPGDTQYF. The CDR3 nucleotides read TGTGCCAGCAGCCCCCAGGGGACAGGGCCCGGAGATACGCAGTATTTT.

The genes are TRBV15 and TRBJ1-5; D is perhaps TRBD1 (5 bases). V lost 3 bases to trimming and J lost 5 bases, with 14 bases between them. CDR1 and CDR2 from the germline V gene are LNHNV and YYDKDF (reference sequence). This CDR3 comprises 15 residues. CDR3 bases: TGTGCCACCAGCAGGGACACCATAGGGGATCAGCCCCAGCATTTT. The encoded protein is CATSRDTIGDQPQHF. Full variable domain (remainder filled in from reference TRBV15 and TRBJ1-5): DAMVIQNPRYQVTQFGKPVTLSCSQTLNHNVMYWYQQKSSQAPKLLFHYYDKDFNNEADTPDNFQSRRPNTSFCFLDIRSPGLGDTAMYLCATSRDTIGDQPQHFGDGTRLSIL.